Detailed here is one T cell receptor (beta chain). These data come from a study of blood T cell repertoires in COVID-19. Across the whole study: The study drew acute and convalescent COVID-19 samples from the United States, Italy and Spain.

Trimming removed 1 base from V and 2 bases from J, with 8 bases in between. The CDR3 length is 15 residues. CDR1 is SNHLY and CDR2 is FYNNEI in the germline V gene. Some clones are missing from TCRdb's copy, which holds only in-frame ones; the method was immunoSEQ multiplex PCR. The repertoire consists of about 250,000 clones, with roughly nine tenths occurring once and the leading ten covering 3.5% to 4%. Those who participated ranged in age from 18 to 89 years and resided in approximately 26 US areas. Participants reported their clinical history, and cohort assignment relied on those reports. The source of this sequence is a woman in her twenties or thirties with acute COVID-19. Specimen: PBMCs or T cells enriched from blood (not recorded which). V is TRBV2 and J is TRBJ2-2, with D uncertain. CDR3 nucleotides: TGTGCCAGCAGTGAAGTTCTTAAAAACACCGGGGAGCTGTTTTTT. Translating it yields CASSEVLKNTGELFF. Filled out from reference TRBV2 and TRBJ2-2, the complete variable domain reads EPEVTQTPSHQVTQMGQEVILRCVPISNHLYFYWYRQILGQKVEFLVSFYNNEISEKSEIFDDQFSVERPDGSNFTLKIRSTKLEDSAMYFCASSEVLKNTGELFFGEGSRLTVL.